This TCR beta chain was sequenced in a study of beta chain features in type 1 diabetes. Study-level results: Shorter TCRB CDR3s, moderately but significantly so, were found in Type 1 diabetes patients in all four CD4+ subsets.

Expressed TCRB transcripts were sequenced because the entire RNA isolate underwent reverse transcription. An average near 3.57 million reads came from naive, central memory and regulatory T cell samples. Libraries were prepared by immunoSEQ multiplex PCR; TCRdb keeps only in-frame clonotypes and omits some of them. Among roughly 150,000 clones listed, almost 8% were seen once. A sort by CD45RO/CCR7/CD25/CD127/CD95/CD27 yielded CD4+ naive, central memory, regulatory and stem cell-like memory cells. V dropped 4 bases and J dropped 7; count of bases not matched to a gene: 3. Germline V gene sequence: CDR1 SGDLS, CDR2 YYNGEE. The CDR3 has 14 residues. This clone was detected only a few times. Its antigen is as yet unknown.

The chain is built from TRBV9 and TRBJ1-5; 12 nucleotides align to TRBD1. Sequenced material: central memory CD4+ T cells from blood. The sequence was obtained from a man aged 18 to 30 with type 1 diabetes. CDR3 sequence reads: CASSPGTGGQPQHF. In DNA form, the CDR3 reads TGTGCCAGCAGCCCGGGGACAGGGGGCCAGCCCCAGCATTTT.